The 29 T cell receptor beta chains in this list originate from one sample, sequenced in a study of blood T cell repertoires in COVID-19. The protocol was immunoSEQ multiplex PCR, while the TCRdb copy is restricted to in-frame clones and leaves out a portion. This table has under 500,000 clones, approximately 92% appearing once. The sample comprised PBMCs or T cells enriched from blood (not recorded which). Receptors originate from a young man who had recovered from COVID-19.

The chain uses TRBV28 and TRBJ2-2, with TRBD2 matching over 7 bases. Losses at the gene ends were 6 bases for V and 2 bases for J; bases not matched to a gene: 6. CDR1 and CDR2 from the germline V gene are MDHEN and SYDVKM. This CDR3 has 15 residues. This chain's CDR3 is CASRLAEENTGELFF. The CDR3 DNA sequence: TGTGCCAGCAGGCTAGCGGAAGAAAACACCGGGGAGCTGTTTTTT.

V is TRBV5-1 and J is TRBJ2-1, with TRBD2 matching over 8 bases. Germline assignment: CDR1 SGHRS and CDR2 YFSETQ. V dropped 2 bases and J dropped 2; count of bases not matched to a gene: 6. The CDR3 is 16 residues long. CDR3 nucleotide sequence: TGCGCCAGCAGCTTCGGGGCGGGAGGTCCCTACAATGAGCAGTTCTTC. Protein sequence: CASSFGAGGPYNEQFF.

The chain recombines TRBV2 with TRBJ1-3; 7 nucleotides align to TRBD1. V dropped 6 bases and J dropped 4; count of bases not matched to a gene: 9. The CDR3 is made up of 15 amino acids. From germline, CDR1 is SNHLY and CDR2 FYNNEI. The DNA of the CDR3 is TGTGCCAGCAGATCCCGACAGGGAACGGGAAACACCATATATTTT. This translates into CASRSRQGTGNTIYF.

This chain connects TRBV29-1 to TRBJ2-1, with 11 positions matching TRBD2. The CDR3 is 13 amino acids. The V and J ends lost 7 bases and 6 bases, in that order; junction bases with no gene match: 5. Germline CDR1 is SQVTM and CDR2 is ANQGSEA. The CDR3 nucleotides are TGCAGCGCAGGGACTAGCGGCGGCAATGAGCAGTTCTTC. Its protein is CSAGTSGGNEQFF.

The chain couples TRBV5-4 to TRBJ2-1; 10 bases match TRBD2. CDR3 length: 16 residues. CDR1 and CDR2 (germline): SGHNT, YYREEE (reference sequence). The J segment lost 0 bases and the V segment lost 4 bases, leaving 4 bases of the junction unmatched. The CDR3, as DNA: TGTGCCAGCAGCCCCACTAGCGGGACCTCCTACAATGAGCAGTTCTTC. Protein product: CASSPTSGTSYNEQFF.

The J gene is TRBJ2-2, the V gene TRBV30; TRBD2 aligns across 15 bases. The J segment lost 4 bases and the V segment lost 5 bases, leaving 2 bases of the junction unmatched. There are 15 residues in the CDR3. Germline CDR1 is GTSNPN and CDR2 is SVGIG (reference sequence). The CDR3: CAWGGLAGGTGELFF. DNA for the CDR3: TGTGCCTGGGGGGGACTAGCGGGAGGCACCGGGGAGCTGTTTTTT.

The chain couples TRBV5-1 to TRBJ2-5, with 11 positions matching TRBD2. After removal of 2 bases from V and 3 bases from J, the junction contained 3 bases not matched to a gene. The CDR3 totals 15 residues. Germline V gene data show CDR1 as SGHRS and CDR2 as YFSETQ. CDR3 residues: CASSFLLAGEETQYF. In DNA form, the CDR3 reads TGCGCCAGCAGCTTCTTACTAGCGGGAGAAGAGACCCAGTACTTC.

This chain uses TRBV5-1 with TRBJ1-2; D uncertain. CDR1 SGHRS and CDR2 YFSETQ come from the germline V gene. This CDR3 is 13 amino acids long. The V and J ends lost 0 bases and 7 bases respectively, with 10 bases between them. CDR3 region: CASSLASGGGYTF. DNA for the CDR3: TGCGCCAGCAGCTTGGCTTCGGGAGGTGGCTACACCTTC. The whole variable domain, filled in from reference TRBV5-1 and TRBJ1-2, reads KAGVTQTPRYLIKTRGQQVTLSCSPISGHRSVSWYQQTPGQGLQFLFEYFSETQRNKGNFPGRFSGRQFSNSRSEMNVSTLELGDSALYLCASSLASGGGYTFGSGTRLTVV.

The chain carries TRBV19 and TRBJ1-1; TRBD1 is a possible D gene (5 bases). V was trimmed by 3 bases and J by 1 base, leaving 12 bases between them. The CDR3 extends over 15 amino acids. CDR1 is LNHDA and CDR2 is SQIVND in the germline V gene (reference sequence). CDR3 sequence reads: CASSIKDTSNTEAFF. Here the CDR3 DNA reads TGTGCCAGTAGTATTAAGGACACTTCGAACACTGAAGCTTTCTTT.

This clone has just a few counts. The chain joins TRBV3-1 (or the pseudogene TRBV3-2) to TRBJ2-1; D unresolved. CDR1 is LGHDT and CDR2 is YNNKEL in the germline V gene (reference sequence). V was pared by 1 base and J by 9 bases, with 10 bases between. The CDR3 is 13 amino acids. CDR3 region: CASSQGSVPEQFF. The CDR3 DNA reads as TGTGCCAGCAGCCAAGGGAGTGTTCCTGAGCAGTTCTTC.

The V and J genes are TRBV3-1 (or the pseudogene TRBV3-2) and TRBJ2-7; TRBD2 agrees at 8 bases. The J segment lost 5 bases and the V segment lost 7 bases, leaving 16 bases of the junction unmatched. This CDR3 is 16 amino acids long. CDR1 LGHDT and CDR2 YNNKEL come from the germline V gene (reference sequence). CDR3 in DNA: TGTGCCAGCACCCTGACTAGCGCGGGAATCAGGAACGAGCAGTACTTC. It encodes CASTLTSAGIRNEQYF.

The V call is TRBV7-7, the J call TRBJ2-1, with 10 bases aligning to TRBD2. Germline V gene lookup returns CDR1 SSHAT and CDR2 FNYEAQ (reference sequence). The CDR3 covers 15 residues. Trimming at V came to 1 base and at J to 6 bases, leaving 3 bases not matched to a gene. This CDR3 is CASSLELAGVNEQFF. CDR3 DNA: TGTGCCAGCAGCTTAGAGCTAGCGGGGGTCAATGAGCAGTTCTTC.

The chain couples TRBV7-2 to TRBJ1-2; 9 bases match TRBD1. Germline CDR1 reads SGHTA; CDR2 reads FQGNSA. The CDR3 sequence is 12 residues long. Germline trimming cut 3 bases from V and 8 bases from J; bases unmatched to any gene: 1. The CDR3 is CASSFTGGGYTF. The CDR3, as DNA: TGTGCCAGCAGCTTCACAGGGGGCGGCTACACCTTC.

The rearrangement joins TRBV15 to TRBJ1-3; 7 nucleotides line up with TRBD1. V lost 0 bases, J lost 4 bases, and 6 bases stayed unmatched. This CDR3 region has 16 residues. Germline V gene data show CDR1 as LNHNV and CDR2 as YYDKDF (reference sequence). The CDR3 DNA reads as TGTGCCACCAGCAGAGACCCGACAGGGTCCGGAAACACCATATATTTT. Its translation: CATSRDPTGSGNTIYF.

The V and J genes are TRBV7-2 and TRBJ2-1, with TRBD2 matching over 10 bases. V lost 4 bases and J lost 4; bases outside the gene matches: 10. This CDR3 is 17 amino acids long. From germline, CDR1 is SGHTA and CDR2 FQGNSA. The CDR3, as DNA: TGTGCCAGCAGCTCCAAAACCACGACTAGCGGGTACAATGAGCAGTTCTTC. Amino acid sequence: CASSSKTTTSGYNEQFF.

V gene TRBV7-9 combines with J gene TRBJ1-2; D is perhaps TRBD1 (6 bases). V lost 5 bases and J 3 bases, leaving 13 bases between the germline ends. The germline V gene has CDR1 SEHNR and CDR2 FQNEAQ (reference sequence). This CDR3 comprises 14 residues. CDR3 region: CASSEPGQDYGYTF. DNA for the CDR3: TGTGCCAGCAGCGAACCGGGACAAGACTATGGCTACACCTTC.

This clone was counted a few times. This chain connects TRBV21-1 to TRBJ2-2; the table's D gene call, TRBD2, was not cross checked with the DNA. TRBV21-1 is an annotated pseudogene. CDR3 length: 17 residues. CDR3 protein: CASIQTRGSKSVGELFF. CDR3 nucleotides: TGTGCCAGCATCCAAACCCGGGGTTCGAAGTCGGTCGGGGAGCTGTTTTTT.

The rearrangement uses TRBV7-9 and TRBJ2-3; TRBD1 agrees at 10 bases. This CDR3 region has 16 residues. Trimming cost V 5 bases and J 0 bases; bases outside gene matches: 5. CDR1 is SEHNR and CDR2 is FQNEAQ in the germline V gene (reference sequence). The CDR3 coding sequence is TGTGCCAGCAGCCCGGACAGGGGGTATAGCACAGATACGCAGTATTTT. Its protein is CASSPDRGYSTDTQYF.

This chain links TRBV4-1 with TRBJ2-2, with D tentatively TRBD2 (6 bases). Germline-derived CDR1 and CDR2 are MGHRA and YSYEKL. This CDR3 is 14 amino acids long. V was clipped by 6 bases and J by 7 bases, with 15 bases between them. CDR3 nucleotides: TGCGCCAGCAGACTCGCGGGACGGGGCGGGGAGCTGTTTTTT. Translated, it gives CASRLAGRGGELFF.

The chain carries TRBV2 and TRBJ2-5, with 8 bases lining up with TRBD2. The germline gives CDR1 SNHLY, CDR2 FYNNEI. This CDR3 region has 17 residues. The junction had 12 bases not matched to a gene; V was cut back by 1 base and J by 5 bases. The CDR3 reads CASSEEGGTPGGETQYF. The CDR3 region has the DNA TGTGCCAGCAGTGAAGAGGGTGGGACCCCGGGGGGGGAGACCCAGTACTTC.

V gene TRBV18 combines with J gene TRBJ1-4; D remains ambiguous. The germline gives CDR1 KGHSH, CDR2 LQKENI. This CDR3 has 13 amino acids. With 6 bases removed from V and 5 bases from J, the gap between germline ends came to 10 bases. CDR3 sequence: CASSWQRNEKLFF. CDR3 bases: TGTGCCAGCTCCTGGCAGCGCAATGAAAAACTGTTTTTT.

CDR3 amino acids: CASSSTGSYGYTF. CDR3 sequence (DNA): TGTGCCAGCAGCTCGACAGGGAGCTATGGCTACACCTTC. V usage is TRBV5-4 and J usage is TRBJ1-2; TRBD1 aligns across 7 bases. The trim removed 3 bases at V and 4 bases at J, leaving 3 bases unmatched. The CDR3 is 13 amino acids. The V gene's germline CDR1 is SGHNT and CDR2 YYREEE (reference sequence).

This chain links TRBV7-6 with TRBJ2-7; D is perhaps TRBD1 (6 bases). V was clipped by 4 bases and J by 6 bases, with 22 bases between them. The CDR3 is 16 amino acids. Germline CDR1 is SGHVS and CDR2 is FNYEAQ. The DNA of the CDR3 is TGTGCCAGCAGCTCTAGTCTAACAGGGATAGAGTTCGAGCAGTACTTC. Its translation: CASSSSLTGIEFEQYF.

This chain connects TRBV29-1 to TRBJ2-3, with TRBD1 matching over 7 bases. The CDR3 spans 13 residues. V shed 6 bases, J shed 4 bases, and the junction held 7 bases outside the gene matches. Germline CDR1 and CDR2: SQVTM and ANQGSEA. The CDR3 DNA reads TGCAGCGTCAGCAGGGGGTGGTCAGATACGCAGTATTTT. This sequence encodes CSVSRGWSDTQYF.

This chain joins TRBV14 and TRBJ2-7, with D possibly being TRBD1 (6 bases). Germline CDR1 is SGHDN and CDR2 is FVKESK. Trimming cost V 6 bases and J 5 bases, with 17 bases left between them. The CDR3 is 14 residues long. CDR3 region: CASSLMTGSNEQYF. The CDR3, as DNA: TGTGCCAGCAGTCTCATGACAGGATCCAACGAGCAGTACTTC.

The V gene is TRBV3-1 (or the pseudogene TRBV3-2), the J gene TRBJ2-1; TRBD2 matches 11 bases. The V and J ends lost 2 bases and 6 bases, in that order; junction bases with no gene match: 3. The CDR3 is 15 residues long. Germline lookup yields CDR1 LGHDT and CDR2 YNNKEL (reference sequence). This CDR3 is CASSQIAGGPNEQFF. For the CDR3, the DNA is TGTGCCAGCAGCCAAATAGCGGGAGGGCCCAATGAGCAGTTCTTC.

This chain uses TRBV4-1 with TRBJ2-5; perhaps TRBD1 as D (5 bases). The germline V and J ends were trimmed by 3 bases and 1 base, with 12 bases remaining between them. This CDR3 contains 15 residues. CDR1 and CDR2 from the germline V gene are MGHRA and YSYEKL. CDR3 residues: CASSHAWGGQETQYF. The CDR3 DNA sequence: TGCGCCAGCAGCCATGCCTGGGGCGGCCAAGAGACCCAGTACTTC.

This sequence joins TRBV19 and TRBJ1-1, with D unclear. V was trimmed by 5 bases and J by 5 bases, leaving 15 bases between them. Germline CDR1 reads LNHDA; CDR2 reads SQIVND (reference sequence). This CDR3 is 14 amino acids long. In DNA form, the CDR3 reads TGTGCCAGTAGTCTACTCTACGGGGAGACTGAAGCTTTCTTT. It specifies CASSLLYGETEAFF.

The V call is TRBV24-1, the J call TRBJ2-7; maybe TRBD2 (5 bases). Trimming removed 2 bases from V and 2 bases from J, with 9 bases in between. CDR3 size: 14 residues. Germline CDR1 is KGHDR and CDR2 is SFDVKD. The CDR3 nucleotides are TGTGCCACCAGTGATTCGGGAAATCCCTACGAGCAGTACTTC. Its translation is CATSDSGNPYEQYF.